The 9 T cell receptor beta chains below were found in one sample sequenced in a study of blood T cells in healthy people across ages. A second PCR of about 7 to 12 cycles used a sample-barcoded 5' primer and a J-beta primer mix. MiXCR, run by TCRdb on the 5' RACE reads, gives a single entry per CDR3 protein. The sample comprises roughly 680,000 distinct CDR3 sequences, over 40% of which are singletons, and about 14% rests with the top ten. Material for sequencing was blood. The origin of the receptors is a woman of 80 years or more in good health.

The chain carries TRBV30 and TRBJ2-1, with D unresolved. Germline values: CDR1 GTSNPN, CDR2 SVGIG (reference sequence). Trimming stripped 1 base from V and 5 bases from J, with 12 bases between. This CDR3 is built from 14 residues. The CDR3 DNA sequence: TGTGCCTGGAGTGACCCGGACCTCCACAATGAGCAGTTCTTC. This gives the protein CAWSDPDLHNEQFF.

This clonotype turned up a few times. This rearrangement joins TRBV7-9 to TRBJ2-1; D unresolved. The germline V gene encodes CDR1 SEHNR and CDR2 FQNEAQ (reference sequence). The CDR3 length is 9 residues. V lost 5 bases to trimming and J lost 7 bases, with 0 bases between them. CDR3 in DNA: TGTGCCAGCAGCAATGAGCAGTTCTTC. This sequence encodes CASSNEQFF.

This clonotype was seen a few times. The chain recombines TRBV3-1 with TRBJ2-2, with 13 bases aligning to TRBD2. The junction had 0 bases not matched to a gene; V was cut back by 1 base and J by 4 bases. Germline V CDR1 and CDR2: LGHDT, YNNKEL (reference sequence). This CDR3 has 16 amino acids. The CDR3 DNA sequence: TGTGCCAGCAGCCAAGGACTAGCGGGGGGCACCGGGGAGCTGTTTTTT. This encodes CASSQGLAGGTGELFF. Filled out from reference TRBV3-1 and TRBJ2-2, the complete variable domain reads DTAVSQTPKYLVTQMGNDKSIKCEQNLGHDTMYWYKQDSKKFLKIMFSYNNKELIINETVPNRFSPKSPDKAHLNLHINSLELGDSAVYFCASSQGLAGGTGELFFGEGSRLTVL.

V is TRBV9 and J is TRBJ1-2; 8 bases match TRBD1. This CDR3 contains 14 residues. Germline values: CDR1 SGDLS, CDR2 YYNGEE. Losses at the gene ends were 4 bases for V and 4 bases for J; bases not matched to a gene: 6. Here the CDR3 reads CASSPGQDLYGYTF. CDR3 DNA: TGTGCCAGCAGCCCGGGACAGGACCTCTATGGCTACACCTTC.

This clonotype was seen a handful of times. J is TRBJ2-1 and V is TRBV10-3, with D perhaps matching TRBD1 or TRBD2 (6 bases each). V was clipped by 6 bases and J by 1 base, with 13 bases between them. Germline V CDR1 and CDR2: ENHRY, SYGVKD. The CDR3 has 15 residues. CDR3 in amino acids: CAIRSGGGSYNEQFF. In nucleotides, the CDR3 is TGTGCCATCAGAAGCGGAGGGGGGTCCTACAATGAGCAGTTCTTC.

Comment on this clonotype: This may be a read error, as it is one base from a much larger clone. The gene calls are TRBV20-1 and TRBJ2-7; D tentatively reads TRBD1 or TRBD2 (5 bases each). The germline V gene has CDR1 DFQATT and CDR2 SNEGSKA (reference sequence). Trimming shortened V by 6 bases and J by 1 base, and 10 bases separated the two germline ends. The CDR3 contains 12 residues. This chain's CDR3 is CSAARESYEQYF. The CDR3, as DNA: TGCAGTGCCGCCAGGGAGTCCTACGAGCAGTACTTC.

V usage is TRBV29-1 and J usage is TRBJ1-1; 7 nucleotides align to TRBD1. This CDR3 spans 15 amino acids. Germline loops: CDR1 SQVTM, CDR2 ANQGSEA. V gave up 5 bases and J gave up 6 bases; unmatched junction bases: 15. CDR3: CSVSRSGGSGAEAFF. The CDR3, as DNA: TGCAGCGTTTCAAGGTCAGGGGGATCGGGCGCTGAAGCTTTCTTT.

The rearrangement links TRBV6-6 to TRBJ1-2; TRBD1 is a possible D gene (5 bases). The CDR3 totals 14 residues. Germline V gene sequence: CDR1 MNHNY, CDR2 SVGAGI (reference sequence). Trimming shortened V by 0 bases and J by 8 bases, and 13 bases separated the two germline ends. The CDR3, as DNA: TGTGCCAGCAGTTACTCGAATGGAGGGGAGGGCTACACCTTC. Its protein is CASSYSNGGEGYTF.

The CDR3 protein is CASANGRGVDSYEQYF. The CDR3 coding sequence is TGTGCCAGTGCCAACGGCAGGGGAGTGGACTCCTACGAGCAGTACTTC. The chain has TRBV7-8 and TRBJ2-7; maybe TRBD1 (6 bases). Between the trimmed V and J ends, which lost 9 bases and 0 bases, there was a span of 21 bases. Germline V lookup: CDR1 SGHVS, CDR2 FQNEAQ. The CDR3 is made up of 16 amino acids.